This T cell receptor beta chain is from a study of CD8+ T cells in alopecia areata. Whole-study context: For the treated group, dosing was oral tofacitinib at 5 to 10 mg twice daily.

The CDR3 totals 18 residues. Germline V CDR1 and CDR2: MNHEY, SMNVEV (reference sequence). V lost 1 base and J lost 5, with 24 bases in between. Alopecia areata patients had lesional scalp punch biopsies and peripheral blood taken from them. As the sequencing template, cDNA was produced by extracting RNA and reverse transcribing it. The data were produced by immunoSEQ multiplex PCR, yet TCRdb's version contains in-frame clones alone and is incomplete. The data show some 12,000 clones, roughly 65% seen once. Remarks on this clone: Its antigen remains unknown.

Findings of the study overall: Scalp repertoires also include resident alphabeta T cells from normal skin. Clonality exceeded that of normal scalp in lesional scalp, most notably in alopecia totalis/universalis.

Sequencing used skin. The chain recombines TRBV27 with TRBJ2-7, with D perhaps TRBD2 (6 bases). The clonotype was recovered from a human donor with alopecia areata. CDR3 nucleotides: TGTGCCAGCAGTTTATGGGGGACTCGGACTACCCAGGCGGACGAGCAGTACTTC. Protein: CASSLWGTRTTQADEQYF.